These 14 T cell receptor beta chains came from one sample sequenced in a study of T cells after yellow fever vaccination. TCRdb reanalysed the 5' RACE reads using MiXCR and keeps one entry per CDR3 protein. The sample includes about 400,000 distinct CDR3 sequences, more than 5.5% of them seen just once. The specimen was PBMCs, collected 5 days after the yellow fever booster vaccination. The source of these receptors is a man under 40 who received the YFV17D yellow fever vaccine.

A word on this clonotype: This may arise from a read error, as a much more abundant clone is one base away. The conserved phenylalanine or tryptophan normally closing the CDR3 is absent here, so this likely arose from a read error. CDR3 amino acids: CASWGNGELFL. The CDR3 DNA reads as TGTGCCAGCTGGGGGAACGGGGAGCTGTTTCTT. J is TRBJ2-2 and V is TRBV6-6, with D possibly being TRBD1 or TRBD2 (5 bases each). The V end lost 8 bases, the J end lost 7 bases, and 8 bases lay between the germline ends. The CDR3 spans 11 residues. From germline, CDR1 is MNHNY and CDR2 SVGAGI (reference sequence).

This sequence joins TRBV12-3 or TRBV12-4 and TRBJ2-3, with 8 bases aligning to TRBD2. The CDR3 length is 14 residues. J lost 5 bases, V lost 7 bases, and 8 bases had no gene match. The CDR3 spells CASKLREERDTQYF. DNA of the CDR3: TGTGCCAGCAAGTTGCGGGAGGAGAGAGATACGCAGTATTTT.

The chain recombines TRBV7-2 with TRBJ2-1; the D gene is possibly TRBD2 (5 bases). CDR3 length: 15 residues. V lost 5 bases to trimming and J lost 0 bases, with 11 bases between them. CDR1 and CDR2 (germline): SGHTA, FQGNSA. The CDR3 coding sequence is TGTGCCAGCAGCGGTTTCCGGGGCTCCTACAATGAGCAGTTCTTC. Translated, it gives CASSGFRGSYNEQFF. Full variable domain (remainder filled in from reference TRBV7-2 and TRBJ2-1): GAGVSQSPSNKVTEKGKDVELRCDPISGHTALYWYRQSLGQGLEFLIYFQGNSAPDKSGLPSDRFSAERTGGSVSTLTIQRTQQEDSAVYLCASSGFRGSYNEQFFGPGTRLTVL.

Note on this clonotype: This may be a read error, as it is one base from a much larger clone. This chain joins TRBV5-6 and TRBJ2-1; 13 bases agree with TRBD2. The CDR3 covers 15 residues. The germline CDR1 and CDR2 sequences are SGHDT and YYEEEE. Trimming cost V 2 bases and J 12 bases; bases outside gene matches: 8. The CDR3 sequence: CASSFSGTSGERQFF. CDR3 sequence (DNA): TGTGCCAGCAGCTTCTCCGGGACTAGCGGGGAGCGGCAGTTCTTC.

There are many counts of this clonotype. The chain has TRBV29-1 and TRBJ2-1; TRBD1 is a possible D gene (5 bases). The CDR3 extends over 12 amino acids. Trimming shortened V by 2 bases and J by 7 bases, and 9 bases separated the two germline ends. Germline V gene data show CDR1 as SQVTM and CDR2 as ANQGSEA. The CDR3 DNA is TGCAGCGTTGAACAGGGTCGAAATGAGCAGTTCTTC. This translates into CSVEQGRNEQFF.

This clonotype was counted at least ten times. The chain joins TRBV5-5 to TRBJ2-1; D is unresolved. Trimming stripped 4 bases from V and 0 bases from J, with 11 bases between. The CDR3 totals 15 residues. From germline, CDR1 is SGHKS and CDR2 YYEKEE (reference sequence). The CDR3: CASSEDVSSYNEQFF. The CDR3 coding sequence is TGTGCCAGCAGCGAGGACGTCAGCTCCTACAATGAGCAGTTCTTC.

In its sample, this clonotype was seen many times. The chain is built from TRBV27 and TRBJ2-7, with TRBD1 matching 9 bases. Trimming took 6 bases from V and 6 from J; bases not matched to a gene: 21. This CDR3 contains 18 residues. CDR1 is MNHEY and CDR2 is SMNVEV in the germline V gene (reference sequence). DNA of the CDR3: TGTGCCAGCAGGCCCATCCGGGACAGGGCCCTTCTCGGGGGCGAGCAGTACTTC. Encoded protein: CASRPIRDRALLGGEQYF.

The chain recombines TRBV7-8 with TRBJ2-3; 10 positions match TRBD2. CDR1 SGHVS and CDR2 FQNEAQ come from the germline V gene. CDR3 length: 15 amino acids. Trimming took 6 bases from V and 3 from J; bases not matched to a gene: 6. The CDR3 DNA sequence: TGTGCCAGCAGAGCGCTAGCGGGAGCGACAGATACGCAGTATTTT. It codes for CASRALAGATDTQYF.

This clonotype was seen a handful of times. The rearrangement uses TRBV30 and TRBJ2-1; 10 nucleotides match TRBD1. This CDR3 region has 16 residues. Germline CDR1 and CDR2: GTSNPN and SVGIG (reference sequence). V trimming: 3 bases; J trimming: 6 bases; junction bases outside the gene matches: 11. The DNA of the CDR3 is TGTGCCTGGAGGGCGCCGGGACAGGGGAGACCCAATGAGCAGTTCTTC. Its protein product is CAWRAPGQGRPNEQFF. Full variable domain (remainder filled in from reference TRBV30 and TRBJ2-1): SQTIHQWPATLVQPVGSPLSLECTVEGTSNPNLYWYRQAAGRGLQLLFYSVGIGQISSEVPQNLSASRPQDRQFILSSKKLLLSDSGFYLCAWRAPGQGRPNEQFFGPGTRLTVL.

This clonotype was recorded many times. CDR3 loop: CASSPPSVMNNEQFF. In DNA, the CDR3 is TGTGCCAGCTCACCACCCAGCGTCATGAACAATGAGCAGTTCTTC. This chain links TRBV18 with TRBJ2-1; D gene unclear. The CDR3 covers 15 residues. Germline-derived CDR1 and CDR2 are KGHSH and LQKENI. V was trimmed by 0 bases and J by 5 bases, leaving 11 bases between them.

In DNA form, the CDR3 reads TGTGCCAGCTCAGACAGGGTTCAAGAGACCCAGTACTTC. This gives the protein CASSDRVQETQYF. The chain links TRBV18 to TRBJ2-5; 7 bases map to TRBD1. CDR3 length: 13 residues. The V segment lost 5 bases and the J segment 2 bases; nucleotides outside the gene matches: 2. The germline V gene has CDR1 KGHSH and CDR2 LQKENI.

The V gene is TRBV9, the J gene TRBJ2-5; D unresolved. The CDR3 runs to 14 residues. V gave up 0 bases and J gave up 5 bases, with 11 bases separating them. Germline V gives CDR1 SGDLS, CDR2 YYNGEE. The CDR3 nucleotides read TGTGCCAGCAGCGTAGACGGCGTGGGGGAGACCCAGTACTTC. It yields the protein CASSVDGVGETQYF.

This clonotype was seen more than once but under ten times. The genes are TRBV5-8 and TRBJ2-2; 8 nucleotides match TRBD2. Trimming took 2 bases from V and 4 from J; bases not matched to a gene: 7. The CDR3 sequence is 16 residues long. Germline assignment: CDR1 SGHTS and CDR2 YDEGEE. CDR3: CASSLRASGPTGELFF. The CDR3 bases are TGTGCCAGCAGCTTACGGGCTAGCGGGCCCACCGGGGAGCTGTTTTTT.

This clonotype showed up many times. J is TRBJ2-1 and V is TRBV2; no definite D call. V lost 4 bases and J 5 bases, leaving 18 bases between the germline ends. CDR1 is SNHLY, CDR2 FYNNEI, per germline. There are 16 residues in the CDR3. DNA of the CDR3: TGTGCCAGCAGTGTCCTGGCCTGGGGTCGCGACAATGAGCAGTTCTTC. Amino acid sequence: CASSVLAWGRDNEQFF. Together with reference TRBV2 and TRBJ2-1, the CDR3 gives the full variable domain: EPEVTQTPSHQVTQMGQEVILRCVPISNHLYFYWYRQILGQKVEFLVSFYNNEISEKSEIFDDQFSVERPDGSNFTLKIRSTKLEDSAMYFCASSVLAWGRDNEQFFGPGTRLTVL.